Below, 32 T cell receptor beta chains from the same sample are listed, as sequenced in a study of CD8+CD57+ T cells in acquired aplastic anemia. For CDR3 and TCR beta VDJ profiling, genomic DNA was the template used. TCRdb reanalysed the reads using MiXCR and keeps one entry per CDR3 protein. The sample lists around 200,000 distinct CDR3 sequences, roughly 57% occurring once. Sample: sorted CD4+, CD8+, or CD8+CD57+ T cells (not recorded which) from PBMCs. Source of these receptors: a human donor in good health.

The genes are TRBV24-1 and TRBJ1-5; no reliable D call. This CDR3 contains 14 residues. Germline CDR1 reads KGHDR; CDR2 reads SFDVKD. The ends were cut back, 9 bases at V and 5 bases at J, with 16 bases in the middle. The CDR3 spells CATHMWDGHQPQHF. The CDR3 DNA reads TGTGCCACCCATATGTGGGATGGGCATCAGCCCCAGCATTTT.

As for this clonotype: A much larger clone lies one base from this, so it may be a read error. The V call is TRBV25-1, the J call TRBJ2-1; 9 nucleotides align to TRBD2. The CDR3 extends over 15 amino acids. The V gene's germline CDR1 is MGHDK and CDR2 SYGVNS. Here the CDR3 reads CASSSGGGEYNEQLF. The CDR3 DNA reads TGTGCCAGCAGTAGTGGCGGGGGGGAATACAATGAGCAGCTCTTC. Based on the CDR3 plus reference TRBV25-1 and TRBJ2-1, the full variable domain is EADIYQTPRYLVIGTGKKITLECSQTMGHDKMYWYQQDPGMELHLIHYSYGVNSTEKGDLSSESTVSRIRTEHFPLTLESARPSHTSQYLCASSSGGGEYNEQLFGPGTRLTVL.

V is TRBV7-9 and J is TRBJ2-3, with D possibly TRBD2 on 6 matching bases. Per the germline V gene, CDR1 is SEHNR and CDR2 is FQNEAQ (reference sequence). Trimming shortened V by 5 bases and J by 1 base, and 22 bases separated the two germline ends. CDR3 length: 18 amino acids. The CDR3 nucleotides read TGTGCCAGCAGCCATGAGGATAATGGGCGGAGGGGCACAGATACGCAGTATTTT. Translation gives CASSHEDNGRRGTDTQYF.

This clonotype was seen repeatedly, ten times or more. The chain links TRBV7-3 to TRBJ2-1, with D perhaps TRBD1 or TRBD2 (6 bases each). Trimming removed 2 bases from V and 9 bases from J, with 17 bases in between. The CDR3 totals 15 residues. Per the germline V gene, CDR1 is SGHTA and CDR2 is FQGTGA. The CDR3 nucleotides are TGTGCCAGCAGCTTATCCCAGGGGACTGAGGTTGAGCAGTTCTTC. This codes for CASSLSQGTEVEQFF.

The J gene is TRBJ2-3, the V gene TRBV20-1; D ambiguous. The germline V gene has CDR1 DFQATT and CDR2 SNEGSKA (reference sequence). This CDR3 region has 13 residues. The V and J ends lost 7 bases and 6 bases respectively, with 17 bases between them. The CDR3 DNA reads TGCAGTGTCAGCAATGGTTACGGGGATACGCAGTATTTT. This sequence encodes CSVSNGYGDTQYF.

The rearrangement uses TRBV7-9 and TRBJ1-1; no clear D gene. V was pared by 1 base and J by 10 bases, with 13 bases between. The CDR3 extends over 13 amino acids. Germline assignment: CDR1 SEHNR and CDR2 FQNEAQ (reference sequence). The CDR3 loop is CASSLVQGAGAFF. The CDR3 nucleotides are TGTGCCAGCAGCTTAGTTCAAGGAGCAGGAGCTTTCTTT.

The rearrangement uses TRBV19 and TRBJ2-1; tentative D call: TRBD1 (6 bases). This CDR3 contains 14 residues. V lost 3 bases, J lost 9 bases, and 15 bases lay in between. Germline CDR1 and CDR2: LNHDA and SQIVND (reference sequence). CDR3 DNA sequence: TGTGCCAGTAGTATTGGGACAACCCCCGTTGAGCAGTTCTTC. Translating gives CASSIGTTPVEQFF.

Written as DNA, the CDR3 is TGCAGTGCCCCTGGGGGGACAGGGGGCCAAGAGACCCAGTACTTC. Translating it yields CSAPGGTGGQETQYF. This rearrangement joins TRBV20-1 to TRBJ2-5, with 11 bases fitting TRBD1. The CDR3 consists of 15 residues. Germline-derived CDR1 and CDR2 are DFQATT and SNEGSKA (reference sequence). The ends lost 6 bases at V and 1 base at J; junction bases unmatched: 7.

This clonotype was detected only once. The chain combines TRBV6-4 with TRBJ2-2; D ambiguous. CDR1 and CDR2 from the germline V gene are MRHNA and SNTAGT. CDR3 length: 14 amino acids. V shed 0 bases and J shed 2 bases, with 4 bases lying between them. The CDR3 region has the DNA TGTGCCAGCAGTGACTCGACAAACACCGGGGAGCTGTTTTTT. It encodes CASSDSTNTGELFF.

This clonotype was counted a single time. This chain links TRBV12-5 with TRBJ2-1, with TRBD1 matching over 9 bases. The CDR3 sequence is 15 residues long. The germline CDR1 and CDR2 sequences are LGHNT and FRNRAP. The DNA for the CDR3 is TGTGCCAGCAGCATAGGACAGGGGATAGACAATGAGCAGTTCTTC. Its translation is CASSIGQGIDNEQFF.

This clonotype was detected a few times. This rearrangement joins TRBV20-1 to TRBJ2-5; D possibly corresponds to TRBD1 (6 bases). V was clipped by 2 bases and J by 5 bases, with 12 bases between them. The CDR3 sequence is 13 residues long. The germline CDR1 and CDR2 sequences are DFQATT and SNEGSKA (reference sequence). CDR3 in DNA: TGCAGTGCTAGATCTTCAACAGGGGAGACCCAGTACTTC. This codes for CSARSSTGETQYF.

This clonotype was observed a handful of times. This chain uses TRBV7-9 with TRBJ2-1; 9 nucleotides align to TRBD2. V was clipped by 4 bases and J by 6 bases; unmatched bases: 7. CDR3 length: 15 amino acids. Per germline, CDR1 SEHNR and CDR2 FQNEAQ (reference sequence). DNA of the CDR3: TGTGCCAGCAGCTCCGGCGGGGGGGCCTTCAATGAGCAGTTCTTC. Its protein is CASSSGGGAFNEQFF.

This rearrangement joins TRBV15 to TRBJ2-1; the match to TRBD2 covers 9 bases. CDR1 and CDR2 (germline): LNHNV, YYDKDF (reference sequence). V dropped 0 bases and J dropped 2; count of bases not matched to a gene: 5. The CDR3 spans 17 residues. CDR3 nucleotide sequence: TGTGCCACCAGCAGAGACCTAGCGGGACGGGCCTACAATGAGCAGTTCTTC. It codes for CATSRDLAGRAYNEQFF.

The chain has TRBV7-9 and TRBJ2-7; D is uncertain. V lost 6 bases and J lost 6, with 12 bases in between. This CDR3 region has 12 residues. Germline V gene sequence: CDR1 SEHNR, CDR2 FQNEAQ (reference sequence). In DNA form, the CDR3 reads TGTGCCAGCAGGGATGGGTTATCCGAGCAGTACTTC. Encoded protein: CASRDGLSEQYF.

The chain links TRBV2 to TRBJ2-1; D possibly corresponds to TRBD2 (6 bases). The V and J ends lost 5 bases and 12 bases respectively, with 20 bases between them. Germline assignment: CDR1 SNHLY and CDR2 FYNNEI. The CDR3 is 14 residues long. The CDR3 reads CASSYSVRGNGQFF. Here the CDR3 DNA reads TGTGCCAGCAGTTACTCGGTACGGGGGAACGGGCAGTTCTTC. The full variable domain, in which reference TRBV2 and TRBJ2-1 provide the parts outside the CDR3, is EPEVTQTPSHQVTQMGQEVILRCVPISNHLYFYWYRQILGQKVEFLVSFYNNEISEKSEIFDDQFSVERPDGSNFTLKIRSTKLEDSAMYFCASSYSVRGNGQFFGPGTRLTVL.

The rearrangement links TRBV9 to TRBJ2-2; no firm D call. This CDR3 is 11 amino acids long. Trimming took off 1 base at V and 7 bases at J, with 2 bases between the two ends. CDR1 is SGDLS and CDR2 is YYNGEE in the germline V gene. DNA for the CDR3: TGTGCCAGCAGCGTACACGGGGAGCTGTTTTTT. Translating gives CASSVHGELFF.

This clonotype has at least ten counts. V is TRBV5-1 and J is TRBJ2-1; 13 bases fit TRBD2. V shed 3 bases, J shed 0 bases, and the junction held 9 bases outside the gene matches. Germline CDR1 SGHRS, CDR2 YFSETQ. This CDR3 contains 19 residues. CDR3 sequence: CASSSPGTSGVSSYNEQFF. In DNA form, the CDR3 reads TGCGCCAGCAGCTCGCCAGGGACTAGCGGGGTTAGCTCCTACAATGAGCAGTTCTTC.

With regard to this clonotype: The junction differs from germline at one of its ends, possibly a read error. The J gene is TRBJ2-1, the V gene TRBV7-9; 12 nucleotides agree with TRBD2. Germline V lookup: CDR1 SEHNR, CDR2 FQNEAQ (reference sequence). The CDR3 loop spans 16 amino acids. DNA for the CDR3: TGTGCCAGCAGCTTAGCTCTAGCGGGAGGGGTTGGGGAGCAGTCCTTC. It specifies CASSLALAGGVGEQSF.

This clonotype came up many times. This chain joins TRBV25-1 and TRBJ1-2; 10 positions match TRBD1. Germline V lookup: CDR1 MGHDK, CDR2 SYGVNS. CDR3 length: 19 amino acids. V shed 2 bases and J 3 bases; nucleotides not matched to a gene: 15. The CDR3 region has the DNA TGTGCCAGCAGTGAAAGAGTGGTAATCTTTGGACAGGGGGACTATGGCTACACCTTC. Amino acid sequence: CASSERVVIFGQGDYGYTF.

This rearrangement joins TRBV7-9 to TRBJ1-2, with D unclear. Per germline, CDR1 SEHNR and CDR2 FQNEAQ (reference sequence). The length of the CDR3 is 14 residues. V shed 1 base and J shed 5 bases, with 11 bases lying between them. In nucleotides, the CDR3 is TGTGCCAGCAGCTTAGAGTCAGGCCAGTATGGCTACACCTTC. This sequence encodes CASSLESGQYGYTF.

V usage is TRBV2 and J usage is TRBJ2-5; 11 positions match TRBD2. CDR3 size: 15 residues. V trimming: 4 bases; J trimming: 4 bases; junction bases outside the gene matches: 5. CDR1 SNHLY and CDR2 FYNNEI come from the germline V gene. As DNA, the CDR3 is TGTGCCAGCAGTGCGCTAGCGGGGGGAGGAGAGACCCAGTACTTC. It translates to CASSALAGGGETQYF.

The rearrangement joins TRBV6-1 to TRBJ1-1; D not certain. CDR3 length: 13 residues. V dropped 5 bases and J dropped 6 bases, with 13 bases sitting between them. Germline lookup yields CDR1 MNHNS and CDR2 SASEGT. As DNA, the CDR3 is TGTGCCAGCAGTTACTCGGTCGTGCCTGAAGCTTTCTTT. Translated, it gives CASSYSVVPEAFF.

The V call is TRBV20-1, the J call TRBJ2-7, with 7 bases aligning to TRBD2. This CDR3 is 16 amino acids long. Trimming took 5 bases from V and 2 from J; bases not matched to a gene: 15. From germline, CDR1 is DFQATT and CDR2 SNEGSKA (reference sequence). The CDR3 here is CSASPVASGKPYEQYF. CDR3 nucleotides: TGCAGTGCTTCCCCCGTAGCCAGCGGGAAACCCTACGAGCAGTACTTC.

The chain links TRBV28 to TRBJ2-3; 8 nucleotides line up with TRBD1. CDR3 size: 14 residues. The trim removed 8 bases at V and 4 bases at J, leaving 8 bases unmatched. Germline V gene lookup returns CDR1 MDHEN and CDR2 SYDVKM. CDR3 sequence: CASRGAGGADTQYF. The CDR3 region has the DNA TGTGCCAGCCGTGGGGCAGGGGGCGCAGATACGCAGTATTTT.

The rearrangement links TRBV25-1 to TRBJ1-4, with D possibly being TRBD1 (5 bases). V was cut by 3 bases and J by 7 bases, with 9 bases left in between. The CDR3 loop spans 13 amino acids. Per germline, CDR1 MGHDK and CDR2 SYGVNS. In DNA form, the CDR3 reads TGTGCCAGCAGTGACAGGGTGGGTGAAAAACTGTTTTTT. Translation: CASSDRVGEKLFF.

The chain uses TRBV5-4 and TRBJ2-7, with TRBD2 matching 7 bases. There are 14 residues in the CDR3. V shed 4 bases and J 5 bases; nucleotides not matched to a gene: 9. CDR1 is SGHNT, CDR2 YYREEE, per germline (reference sequence). The CDR3 sequence is CASSPPGGRDEQYF. The CDR3 region has the DNA TGTGCCAGCAGCCCCCCGGGGGGACGGGACGAGCAGTACTTC.

This chain's CDR3 is CASEGGATDTQYF. For the CDR3, the DNA is TGTGCTAGTGAAGGAGGGGCCACCGATACGCAGTATTTT. J is TRBJ2-3 and V is TRBV12-5; tentatively, D is TRBD2 (6 bases). The CDR3 loop spans 13 amino acids. Trimming shortened V by 7 bases and J by 6 bases, and 14 bases separated the two germline ends. Germline CDR1 and CDR2: LGHNT and FRNRAP.

The chain has TRBV20-1 and TRBJ2-7; D remains ambiguous. Germline V gene data show CDR1 as DFQATT and CDR2 as SNEGSKA (reference sequence). There are 11 residues in the CDR3. V was clipped by 4 bases and J by 6 bases, with 10 bases between them. Written as DNA, the CDR3 is TGCAGTGCTAAAGATACGTCCGAGCAGTACTTC. It translates to CSAKDTSEQYF.

This clonotype was recorded at least ten times. The V gene is TRBV20-1, the J gene TRBJ2-7, with TRBD2 matching over 8 bases. The germline V gene encodes CDR1 DFQATT and CDR2 SNEGSKA (reference sequence). This CDR3 is 14 amino acids long. The J segment lost 6 bases and the V segment lost 5 bases, leaving 12 bases of the junction unmatched. The CDR3 reads CSAPEERELVEQYF. For the CDR3, the DNA is TGCAGTGCTCCCGAGGAGCGGGAGTTGGTCGAGCAGTACTTC.

This clonotype was seen more than once but under ten times. The gene calls are TRBV10-3 and TRBJ2-7; perhaps TRBD1 as D (5 bases). CDR3 length: 15 amino acids. V was clipped by 4 bases and J by 2 bases, with 15 bases between them. Germline V gene lookup returns CDR1 ENHRY and CDR2 SYGVKD. The CDR3 reads CAISVRPDSTYEQYF. The CDR3 DNA reads TGTGCCATCAGTGTCCGGCCAGACAGCACCTACGAGCAGTACTTC.

The genes are TRBV5-1 and TRBJ2-2; D is ambiguous. The V gene lost 0 bases and the J gene lost 7 bases, with 4 bases spanning the gap. Germline V gene data show CDR1 as SGHRS and CDR2 as YFSETQ. CDR3 length equals 12 residues. DNA of the CDR3: TGCGCCAGCAGCTTGGAGGTCGGGGAGCTGTTTTTT. Its protein product is CASSLEVGELFF.

This sequence joins TRBV7-2 and TRBJ2-5; 7 bases align to TRBD1. Trimming took 5 bases from V and 7 from J; bases not matched to a gene: 10. The length of the CDR3 is 14 residues. Germline CDR1 and CDR2: SGHTA and FQGNSA. CDR3 in amino acids: CASSPDRDGWTQYF. As DNA, the CDR3 is TGTGCCAGCAGCCCCGACAGGGACGGGTGGACCCAGTACTTC. The full variable domain, with the rest looked up from reference TRBV7-2 and TRBJ2-5, is GAGVSQSPSNKVTEKGKDVELRCDPISGHTALYWYRQSLGQGLEFLIYFQGNSAPDKSGLPSDRFSAERTGGSVSTLTIQRTQQEDSAVYLCASSPDRDGWTQYFGPGTRLLVL.